The clone carrying this TCR beta chain was recorded at least ten times. Its antigen is as yet unknown. The read comes to an end 3 residues before the CDR3 does, leaving the germline J gene to fill in the end. This entry belongs to a study of T cell clonality in common variable immunodeficiency. The study, taken as a whole, reports: Fewer deletions and N-nucleotide insertions were reportedly seen in common variable immunodeficiency TCR beta sequences.

Heparinized whole blood, 5 to 8 ml, came from each donor. Profiled with immunoSEQ multiplex PCR; TCRdb holds only in-frame clones, not every one. The data show 35,000 or so clones, with none appearing a single time. After removal of 6 bases from V and 0 bases from J, the junction contained 13 bases not matched to a gene. Germline CDR1 LNHDA, CDR2 SQIVND (reference sequence). The CDR3 totals 18 residues. This receptor was identified in a person aged 18-69 years in good health. The chain couples TRBV19 to TRBJ2-4; 8 bases agree with TRBD1. The sequencing input was peripheral blood mononuclear cells. CDR3 DNA (partial): TGTGCCAGTAGGCGGACAGGGAGTCGAGATATAGCCAAAAACATT. Amino acids: CASRRTGSRDIAKNI. The whole CDR3 protein reads CASRRTGSRDIAKNIQYF.